The sequence of this T cell receptor (beta chain) was determined in a study of T-cell reconstitution after alpha-beta-depleted transplantation in children. The study, taken as a whole, reports: A year post-transplant, T-cell counts and diversity derived mostly from newly produced T cells.

In its sample, this clonotype was seen a few times. Its target is unknown. The germline CDR1 and CDR2 sequences are SGHRS and YFSETQ. The CDR3 contains 15 residues. J gave up 2 bases and V 1 base, and 3 bases lay outside the gene matches. The TCRbeta library was prepared with unique molecular identifiers. TCRdb used MiXCR to reprocess the PCR reads, holding one entry per CDR3 protein. Of about a million distinct CDR3 sequences in the sample, roughly 31% were seen once. This chain joins TRBV5-1 and TRBJ1-2; 9 nucleotides align to TRBD1. Sequenced here: PBMCs, mostly from graft donor cells, sampled 360 days after TCRalphabeta/CD19-depleted stem cell transplant. The clonotype was recovered from a boy under two years old who had a stem cell transplant for SCID, so the T cells may come from the graft donor. The CDR3 nucleotides are TGCGCCAGCAGCTTGTTCACAGGGGGCAACTATGGCTACACCTTC. This sequence encodes CASSLFTGGNYGYTF.